The 2 T cell receptor beta chains presented below share a single source sample, sequenced in a study of neurological immune-mediated disorders. TCRdb analysed the 5' RACE reads with MiXCR anew, one entry per CDR3 protein. The table has fewer than 35,000 distinct CDR3 sequences, about 3.1% seen once; the top ten hold 6% to 7.5%. Sequenced input: PBMCs. All receptors derive from a woman younger than 45 with multiple sclerosis.

This clonotype was seen repeatedly, ten times or more. This chain connects TRBV4-2 to TRBJ1-2; a weak D match, TRBD1 (5 bases). The V gene lost 7 bases and the J gene lost 3 bases, with 18 bases spanning the gap. Germline loops: CDR1 LGHNA, CDR2 YNFKEQ. There are 15 residues in the CDR3. Written as DNA, the CDR3 is TGTGCCAGCATTCATACTTTAGGGGATTACTATGGCTACACCTTC. This gives the protein CASIHTLGDYYGYTF.

The table lists this clonotype with many counts. V and J are TRBV9 and TRBJ2-3, with D unclear. The length of the CDR3 is 14 residues. The V end was cut by 0 bases, the J end by 3 bases, with 8 bases between. The germline V gene has CDR1 SGDLS and CDR2 YYNGEE. Here the CDR3 reads CASSVGPVTDTQYF. For the CDR3, the DNA is TGTGCCAGCAGCGTAGGGCCCGTGACAGATACGCAGTATTTT.